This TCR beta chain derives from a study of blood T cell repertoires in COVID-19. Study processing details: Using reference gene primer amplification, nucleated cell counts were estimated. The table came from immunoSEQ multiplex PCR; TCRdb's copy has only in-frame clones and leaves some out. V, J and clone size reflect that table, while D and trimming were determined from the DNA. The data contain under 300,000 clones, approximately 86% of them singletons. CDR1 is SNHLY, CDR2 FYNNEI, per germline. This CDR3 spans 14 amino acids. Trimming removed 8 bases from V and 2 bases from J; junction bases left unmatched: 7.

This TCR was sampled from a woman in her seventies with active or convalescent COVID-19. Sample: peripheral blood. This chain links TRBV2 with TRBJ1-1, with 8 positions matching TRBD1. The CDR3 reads CASVRQGINTEAFF. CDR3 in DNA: TGTGCCAGCGTTAGACAGGGGATCAACACTGAAGCTTTCTTT.